This paragraph reports one T cell receptor (beta chain). These data belong to a study of OX40 agonist ivuxolimab in advanced cancers. Measured with immunoSEQ multiplex PCR; TCRdb has only the in-frame clones, and not every one. The profile shows 30,000 to 45,000 clones, about 87% of them singletons. The germline CDR1 and CDR2 sequences are MDHEN and SYDVKM. V lost 3 bases and J 3 bases, leaving 6 bases between the germline ends. The length of the CDR3 is 13 residues. The source was CD4+ or CD8+ T cells sorted from blood, collected in a trial of the OX40 agonist ivuxolimab. The chain carries TRBV28 and TRBJ2-1, with D unclear. The receptor's source is an adult with an advanced solid tumor such as melanoma, head and neck, liver or kidney cancer. The CDR3 coding sequence is TGTGCCAGCAGTTTCGGAATCTACAATGAGCAGTTCTTC. The encoded protein is CASSFGIYNEQFF.